This TCR beta chain was obtained from a study of blood T cell repertoires in COVID-19. Turning to the study itself: Collection of acute and convalescent COVID-19 samples took place in the United States, Italy and Spain. PBMCs, B-cell-depleted T cells, or T cells provided the cDNA or gDNA that made up the material.

Study processing details: How many nucleated cells were present was estimated from reference gene primer amplification. Assay: immunoSEQ multiplex PCR; the TCRdb copy retains only in-frame clones and omits some. V, J and clone size are taken as reported in that table, and D and trimming were inferred from the DNA itself. The table lists about 220,000 clones, around four fifths of them singletons. Trimming took off 0 bases at V and 4 bases at J, with 9 bases between the two ends. Germline CDR1 KGHSH, CDR2 LQKENI. There are 15 residues in the CDR3. The TCR was taken from a woman aged 55 to 70 who had recovered from COVID-19. The V call is TRBV18, the J call TRBJ2-2; weak D call: TRBD1 (6 bases). What was sequenced was peripheral blood. This chain's CDR3 is CASSPPSRGTGELFF. Here the CDR3 DNA reads TGTGCCAGCTCACCACCCAGCAGGGGCACCGGGGAGCTGTTTTTT.